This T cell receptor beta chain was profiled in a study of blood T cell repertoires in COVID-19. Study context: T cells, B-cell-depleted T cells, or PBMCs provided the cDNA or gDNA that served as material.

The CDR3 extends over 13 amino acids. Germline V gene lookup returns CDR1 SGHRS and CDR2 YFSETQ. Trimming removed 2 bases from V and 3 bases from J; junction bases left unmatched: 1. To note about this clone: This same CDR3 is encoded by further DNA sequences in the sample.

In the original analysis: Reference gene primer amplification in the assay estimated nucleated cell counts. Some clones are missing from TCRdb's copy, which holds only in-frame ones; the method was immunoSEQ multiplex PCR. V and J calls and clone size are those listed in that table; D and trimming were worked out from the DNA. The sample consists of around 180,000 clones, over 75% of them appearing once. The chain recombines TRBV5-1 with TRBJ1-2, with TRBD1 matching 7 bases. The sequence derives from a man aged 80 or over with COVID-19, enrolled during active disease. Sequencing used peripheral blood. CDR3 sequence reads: CASSLTGDYGYTF. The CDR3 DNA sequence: TGCGCCAGCAGCTTAACAGGGGACTATGGCTACACCTTC.